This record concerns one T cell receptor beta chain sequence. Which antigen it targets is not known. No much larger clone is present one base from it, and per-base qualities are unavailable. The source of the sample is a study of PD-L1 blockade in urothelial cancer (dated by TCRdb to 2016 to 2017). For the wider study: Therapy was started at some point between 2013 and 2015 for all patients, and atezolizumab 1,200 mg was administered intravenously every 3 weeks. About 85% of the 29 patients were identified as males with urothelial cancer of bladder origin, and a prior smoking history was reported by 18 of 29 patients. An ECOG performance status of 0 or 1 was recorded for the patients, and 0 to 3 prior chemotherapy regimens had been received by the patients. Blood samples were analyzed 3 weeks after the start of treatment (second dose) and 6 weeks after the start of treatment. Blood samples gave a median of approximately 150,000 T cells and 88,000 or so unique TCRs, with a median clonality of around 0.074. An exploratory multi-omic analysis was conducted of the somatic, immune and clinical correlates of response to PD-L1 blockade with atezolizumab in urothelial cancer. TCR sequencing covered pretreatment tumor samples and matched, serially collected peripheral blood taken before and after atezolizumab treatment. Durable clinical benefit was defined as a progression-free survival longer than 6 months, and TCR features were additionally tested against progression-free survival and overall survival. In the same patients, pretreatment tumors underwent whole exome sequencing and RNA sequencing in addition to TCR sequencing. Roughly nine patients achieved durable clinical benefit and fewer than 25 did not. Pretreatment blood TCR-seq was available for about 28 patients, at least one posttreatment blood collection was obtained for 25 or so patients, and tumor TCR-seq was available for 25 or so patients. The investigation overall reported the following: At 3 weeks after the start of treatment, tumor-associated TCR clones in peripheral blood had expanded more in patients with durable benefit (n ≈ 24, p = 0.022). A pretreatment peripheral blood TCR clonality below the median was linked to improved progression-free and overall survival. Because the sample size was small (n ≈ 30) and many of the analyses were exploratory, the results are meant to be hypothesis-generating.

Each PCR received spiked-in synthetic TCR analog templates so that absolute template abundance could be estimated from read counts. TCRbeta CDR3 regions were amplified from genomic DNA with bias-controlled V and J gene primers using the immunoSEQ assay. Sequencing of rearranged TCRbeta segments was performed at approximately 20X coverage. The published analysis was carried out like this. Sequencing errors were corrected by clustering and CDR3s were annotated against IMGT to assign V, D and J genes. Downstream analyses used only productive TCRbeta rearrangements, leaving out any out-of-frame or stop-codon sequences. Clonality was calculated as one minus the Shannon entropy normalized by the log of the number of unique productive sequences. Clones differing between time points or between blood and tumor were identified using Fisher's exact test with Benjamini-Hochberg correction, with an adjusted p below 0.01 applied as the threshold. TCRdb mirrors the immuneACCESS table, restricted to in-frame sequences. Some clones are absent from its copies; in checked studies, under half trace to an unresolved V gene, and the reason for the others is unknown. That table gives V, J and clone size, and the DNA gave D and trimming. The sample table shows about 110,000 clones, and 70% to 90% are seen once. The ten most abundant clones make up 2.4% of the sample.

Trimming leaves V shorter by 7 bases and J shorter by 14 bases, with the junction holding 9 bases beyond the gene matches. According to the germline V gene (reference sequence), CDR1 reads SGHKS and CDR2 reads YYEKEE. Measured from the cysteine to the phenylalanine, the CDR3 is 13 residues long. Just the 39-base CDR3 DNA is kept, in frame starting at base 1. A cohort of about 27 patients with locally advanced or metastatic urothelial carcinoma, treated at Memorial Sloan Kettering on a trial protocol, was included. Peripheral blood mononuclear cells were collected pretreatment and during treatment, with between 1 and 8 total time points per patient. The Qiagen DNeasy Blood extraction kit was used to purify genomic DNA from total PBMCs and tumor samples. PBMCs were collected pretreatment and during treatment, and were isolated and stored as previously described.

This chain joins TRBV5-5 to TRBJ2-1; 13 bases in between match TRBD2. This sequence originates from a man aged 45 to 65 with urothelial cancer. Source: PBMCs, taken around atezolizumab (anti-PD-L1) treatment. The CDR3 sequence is CASLGLAGSSKFF. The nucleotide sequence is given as TGTGCCAGCCTGGGACTAGCGGGATCTTCTAAGTTCTTC.